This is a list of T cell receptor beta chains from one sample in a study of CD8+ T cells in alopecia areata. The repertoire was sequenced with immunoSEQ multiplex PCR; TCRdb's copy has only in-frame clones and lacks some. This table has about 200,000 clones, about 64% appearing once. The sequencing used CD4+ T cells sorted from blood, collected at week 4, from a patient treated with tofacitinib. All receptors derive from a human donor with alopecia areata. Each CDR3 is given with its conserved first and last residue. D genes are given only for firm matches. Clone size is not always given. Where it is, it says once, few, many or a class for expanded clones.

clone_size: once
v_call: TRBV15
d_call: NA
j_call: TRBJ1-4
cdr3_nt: TGTGCCACCAGCAGGCATGGTGGGACTAATGAAAAACTGTTTTTT
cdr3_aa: CATSRHGGTNEKLFF

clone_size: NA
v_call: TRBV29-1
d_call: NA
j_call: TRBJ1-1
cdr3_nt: TGCAGCGTTGCCAAAGGTGCGAACACTGAAGCTTTCTTT
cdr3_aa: CSVAKGANTEAFF

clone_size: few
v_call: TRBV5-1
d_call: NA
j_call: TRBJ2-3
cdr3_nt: TGCGCCAGCAGCCCTCAGGGGGGACTCACTTCAGATACGCAGTATTTT
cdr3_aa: CASSPQGGLTSDTQYF

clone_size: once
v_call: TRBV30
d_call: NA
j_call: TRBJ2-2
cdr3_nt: TGTGCCTGGAGAAGAACAGGGTGGGCCGGGGAGCTGTTTTTT
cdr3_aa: CAWRRTGWAGELFF

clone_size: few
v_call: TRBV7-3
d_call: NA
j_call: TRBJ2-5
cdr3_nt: TGTGCCAGCAGCTCCCAATCGTACGAGACCCAGTACTTC
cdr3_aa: CASSSQSYETQYF

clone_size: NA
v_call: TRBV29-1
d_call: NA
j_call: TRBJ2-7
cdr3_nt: TGCAGCGTTGAAGATCCCTGGGTCCCCTACGAGCAGTACTTC
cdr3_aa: CSVEDPWVPYEQYF

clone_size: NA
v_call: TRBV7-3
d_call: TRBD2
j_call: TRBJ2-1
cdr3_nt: TGTGCCAGCAGCTTGGTTCGGGGGGATGAGCAGTTCTTC
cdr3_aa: CASSLVRGDEQFF

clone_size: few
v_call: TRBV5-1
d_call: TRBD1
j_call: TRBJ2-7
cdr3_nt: TGCGCCAGCAGGGAACAGGGGGCCTCCTACGAGCAGTACTTC
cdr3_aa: CASREQGASYEQYF

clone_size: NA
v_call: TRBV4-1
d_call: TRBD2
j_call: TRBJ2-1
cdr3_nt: TGCGCCAGCAGCCGACTAGCGGGGCTTTTCAATGAGCAGTTCTTC
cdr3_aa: CASSRLAGLFNEQFF

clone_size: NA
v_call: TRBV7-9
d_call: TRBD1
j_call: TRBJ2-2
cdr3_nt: TGTGCCAGCAGCTTAAGACAGGGTACGTCCGGGGAGCTGTTTTTT
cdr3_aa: CASSLRQGTSGELFF

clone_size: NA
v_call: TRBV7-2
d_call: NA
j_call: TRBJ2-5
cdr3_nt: TGTGCCAGCAGCTTAGGGACTACCCAGTACTTC
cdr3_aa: CASSLGTTQYF

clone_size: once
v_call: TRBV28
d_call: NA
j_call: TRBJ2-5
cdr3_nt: TGTGCCAGCAGTAAAGAGACCCAGTACTTC
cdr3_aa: CASSKETQYF

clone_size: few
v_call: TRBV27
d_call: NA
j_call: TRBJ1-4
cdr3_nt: TGTGCCAGCAGTTCCGCGGGCCCAACTAATGAAAAACTGTTTTTT
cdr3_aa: CASSSAGPTNEKLFF

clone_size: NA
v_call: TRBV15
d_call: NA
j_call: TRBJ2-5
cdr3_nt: TGTGCCACCAGAGGGGGTTCAGAGTACCAAGAGACCCAGTACTTC
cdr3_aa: CATRGGSEYQETQYF

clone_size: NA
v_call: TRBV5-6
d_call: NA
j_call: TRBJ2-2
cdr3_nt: TGTGCCAGCAGCTTGGGCCCGTCGGGCACCGGGGAGCTGTTTTTT
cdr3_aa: CASSLGPSGTGELFF

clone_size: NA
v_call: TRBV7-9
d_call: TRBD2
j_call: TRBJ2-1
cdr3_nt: TGTGCCAGCAGCTTAGCAGCGGGGGTGGCGGATGAGCAGTTCTTC
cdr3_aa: CASSLAAGVADEQFF

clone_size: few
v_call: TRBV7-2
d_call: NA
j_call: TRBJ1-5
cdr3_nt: TGTGCCAGCAGCCCCCGGGAAGGGGGGCAGCCCCAGCATTTT
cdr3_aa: CASSPREGGQPQHF

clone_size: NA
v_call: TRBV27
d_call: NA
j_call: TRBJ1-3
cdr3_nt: TGTGCCAGCAGTTCGGGGGGCTCTGGAAACACCATATATTTT
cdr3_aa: CASSSGGSGNTIYF

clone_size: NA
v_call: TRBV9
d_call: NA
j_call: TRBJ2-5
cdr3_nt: TGTGCCAGCAGCGTAGGGTCGGAGGGGGGCGAGACCCAGTACTTC
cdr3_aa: CASSVGSEGGETQYF

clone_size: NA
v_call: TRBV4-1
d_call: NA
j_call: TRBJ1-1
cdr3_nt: TGCGCCAGCAGCCAAACCCCGGCTGCTGAAGCTTTCTTT
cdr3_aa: CASSQTPAAEAFF

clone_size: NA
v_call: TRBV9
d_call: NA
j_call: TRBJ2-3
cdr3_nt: TGTGCCAGCAGCGCCGGCGGGTCAGATACGCAGTATTTT
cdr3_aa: CASSAGGSDTQYF

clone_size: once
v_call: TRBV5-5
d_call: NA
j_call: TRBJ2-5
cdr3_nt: TGTGCCAGCAGCCCTACATCAGGACGGGAGACCCAGTACTTC
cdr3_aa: CASSPTSGRETQYF

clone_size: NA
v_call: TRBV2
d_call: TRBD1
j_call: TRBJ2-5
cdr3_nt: TGTGCCAGCAGCCAGGGGGCTGGGGAGACCCAGTACTTC
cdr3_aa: CASSQGAGETQYF

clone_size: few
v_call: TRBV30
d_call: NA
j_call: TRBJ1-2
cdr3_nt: TGTGCCTGGAGTGTAGTCCAGGGGGGCTACACCTTC
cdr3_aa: CAWSVVQGGYTF

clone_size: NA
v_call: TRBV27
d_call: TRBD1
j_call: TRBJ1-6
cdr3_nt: TGTGCCAGCAGTTTCTCTGCGACAGGGTCCTATAATTCACCCCTCCACTTT
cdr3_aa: CASSFSATGSYNSPLHF

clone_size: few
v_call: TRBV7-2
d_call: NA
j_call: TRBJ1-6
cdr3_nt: TGTGCCAGCAGCCCCTCGTACCAGGGGAATTCACCCCTCCACTTT
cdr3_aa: CASSPSYQGNSPLHF

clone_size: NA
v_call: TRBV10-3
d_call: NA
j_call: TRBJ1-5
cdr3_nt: TGTGCCATCAGTGAGTCGATATCCAGGGTCGGTCAGCCCCAGCATTTT
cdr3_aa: CAISESISRVGQPQHF

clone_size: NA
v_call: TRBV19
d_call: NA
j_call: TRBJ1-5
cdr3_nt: TGTGCCAGTAGTATATTACAGCTAAATCAGCCCCAGCATTTT
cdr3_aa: CASSILQLNQPQHF

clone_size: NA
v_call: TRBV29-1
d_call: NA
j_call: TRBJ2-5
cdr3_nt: TGCAGCGTCCCTCGGGCGACCGGGGTAGGGTCCCAGTACTTC
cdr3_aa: CSVPRATGVGSQYF

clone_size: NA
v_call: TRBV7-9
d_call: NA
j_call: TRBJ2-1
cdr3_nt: TGTGCCAGCAGCCCTCCGGAGGGGCGCAATGAGCAGTTCTTC
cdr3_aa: CASSPPEGRNEQFF

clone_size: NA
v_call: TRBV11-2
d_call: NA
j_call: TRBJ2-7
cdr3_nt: TGTGCCAGCAGCTTAGCCTCCATCGCGGCCCACGAGCAGTACTTC
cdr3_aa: CASSLASIAAHEQYF

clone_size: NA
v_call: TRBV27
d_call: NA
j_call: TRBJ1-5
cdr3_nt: TGTGCCAGCAGCCTTTTCTCGACGGGGCTCCGACAGCCCCAGCATTTT
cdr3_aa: CASSLFSTGLRQPQHF

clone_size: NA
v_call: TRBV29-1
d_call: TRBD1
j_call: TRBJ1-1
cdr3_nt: TGCAGCGTTTCACAGGGGCGGAACACTGAAGCTTTCTTT
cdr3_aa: CSVSQGRNTEAFF

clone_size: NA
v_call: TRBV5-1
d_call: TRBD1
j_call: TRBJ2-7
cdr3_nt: TGCGCCAGCAGCTTGGAACAGGGGGCAGCATACGAGCAGTACTTC
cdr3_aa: CASSLEQGAAYEQYF

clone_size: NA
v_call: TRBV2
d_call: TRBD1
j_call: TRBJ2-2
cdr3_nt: TGTGCCAGCATCCCTGGGACAGGGGGGACCGGGGAGCTGTTTTTT
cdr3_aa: CASIPGTGGTGELFF

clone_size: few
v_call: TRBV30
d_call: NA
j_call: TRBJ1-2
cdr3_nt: TGTGCCTGGAGTGTTATGTCCCCCACGGGCTACACCTTC
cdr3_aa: CAWSVMSPTGYTF

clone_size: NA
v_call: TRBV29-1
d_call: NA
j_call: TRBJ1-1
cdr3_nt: TGCAGCGTGGGCTCTCGCCCGCGGGCTGAAGCTTTCTTT
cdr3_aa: CSVGSRPRAEAFF

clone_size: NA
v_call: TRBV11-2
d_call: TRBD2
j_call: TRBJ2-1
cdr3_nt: TGTGCCAGCAGCTTAGGACTAGCGGGGGTGAATGAGCAGTTCTTC
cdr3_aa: CASSLGLAGVNEQFF

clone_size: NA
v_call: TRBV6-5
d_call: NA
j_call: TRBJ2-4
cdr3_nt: TGTGCCAGCAGTTACAACCAGGGGATTCAGTACTTC
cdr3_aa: CASSYNQGIQYF

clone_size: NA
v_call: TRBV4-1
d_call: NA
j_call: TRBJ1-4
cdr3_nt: TGCGCCAGCAGCCAAGATGAGGGACCAGCAAAACTGTTTTTT
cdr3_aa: CASSQDEGPAKLFF

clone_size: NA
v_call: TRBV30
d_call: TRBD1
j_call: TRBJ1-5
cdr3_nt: TGTGCCTGGTCCCGGGACAGGGCCCAGATCCAGCATTTT
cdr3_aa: CAWSRDRAQIQHF

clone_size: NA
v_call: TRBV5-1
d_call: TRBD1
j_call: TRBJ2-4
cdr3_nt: TGCGCCAGCAGCCCCAGTCAATGGCTGACAGGGTTGGATCAGTACTTC
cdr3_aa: CASSPSQWLTGLDQYF

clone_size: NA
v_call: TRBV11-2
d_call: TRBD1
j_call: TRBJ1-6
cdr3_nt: TGTGCCAGCTGTCACAGGGGAGATAATTCACCCCTCCACTTT
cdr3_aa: CASCHRGDNSPLHF

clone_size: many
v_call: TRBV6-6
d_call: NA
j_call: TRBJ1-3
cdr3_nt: TGTGCCAGCAGTAACCCCACATCTGGAAACACCATATATTTT
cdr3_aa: CASSNPTSGNTIYF

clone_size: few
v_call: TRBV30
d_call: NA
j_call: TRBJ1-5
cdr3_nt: TGTGCCTGGAGCCCAAGCAGGAATCAGCCCCAGCATTTT
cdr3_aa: CAWSPSRNQPQHF